What follows are 27 T cell receptor beta chains derived from one specimen sequenced in a study of T cell responses to AZD1222 COVID-19 vaccine. TCRdb's table, derived via immunoSEQ multiplex PCR, lists solely in-frame clones and lacks some. The sample shows tens of thousands of clones, around 90% of them seen only once. Here the sequenced sample was peripheral blood, taken on day 0 of AZD1222 vaccination. All receptors derive from an adult in good health.

The chain couples TRBV7-2 to TRBJ2-2; 14 bases match TRBD2. Germline V lookup: CDR1 SGHTA, CDR2 FQGNSA. V was clipped by 6 bases and J by 1 base; unmatched bases: 10. The CDR3 sequence is 19 residues long. The CDR3 region has the DNA TGTGCCAGCAGGCCCGCGGGACTAGCGGGGGCGATGAACACCGGGGAGCTGTTTTTT. It codes for CASRPAGLAGAMNTGELFF.

The chain links TRBV6-5 to TRBJ1-1; a possible D gene is TRBD1 (6 bases). V dropped 7 bases and J dropped 1 base, with 10 bases sitting between them. The CDR3 has 13 residues. Looked up from germline, CDR1 is MNHEY and CDR2 is SVGAGI. The CDR3 region has the DNA TGTGCCAGCAACCGACAGGAGAACACTGAAGCTTTCTTT. It specifies CASNRQENTEAFF.

The chain employs TRBV5-5 and TRBJ1-5, with D unresolved. This CDR3 comprises 14 residues. Germline CDR1 reads SGHKS; CDR2 reads YYEKEE (reference sequence). The V and J ends lost 0 bases and 3 bases respectively, with 7 bases between them. CDR3 DNA sequence: TGTGCCAGCAGCTTGGATCAGGTCAATCAGCCCCAGCATTTT. As protein: CASSLDQVNQPQHF. The full variable domain, completed using reference TRBV5-5 and TRBJ1-5, is DAGVTQSPTHLIKTRGQQVTLRCSPISGHKSVSWYQQVLGQGPQFIFQYYEKEERGRGNFPDRFSARQFPNYSSELNVNALLLGDSALYLCASSLDQVNQPQHFGDGTRLSIL.

The genes are TRBV5-6 and TRBJ1-4; 7 bases fit TRBD1. CDR3 length equals 17 residues. The junction had 17 bases not matched to a gene; V was cut back by 4 bases and J by 8 bases. Per germline, CDR1 SGHDT and CDR2 YYEEEE. The DNA for the CDR3 is TGTGCCAGCAGCATTGAGACAGGGCCAAGGATTAACGAAAAACTGTTTTTT. Translated, it gives CASSIETGPRINEKLFF.

This clone was recorded once. This chain links TRBV6-5 with TRBJ1-2; 7 positions agree with TRBD1. The CDR3 has 14 amino acids. Per the germline V gene, CDR1 is MNHEY and CDR2 is SVGAGI. V lost 6 bases to trimming and J lost 8 bases; unmatched junction nucleotides: 12. CDR3 protein: CASSHPRGGVGYTF. The CDR3 coding sequence is TGTGCCAGCAGCCATCCCAGGGGGGGAGTAGGCTACACCTTC.

This chain joins TRBV4-2 and TRBJ1-2; 7 nucleotides match TRBD1. The CDR3 loop spans 16 amino acids. Trimming took 0 bases from V and 4 from J; bases not matched to a gene: 8. CDR1 LGHNA and CDR2 YNFKEQ come from the germline V gene. The CDR3 protein is CASSQDPAGGLYGYTF. CDR3 bases: TGTGCCAGCAGCCAAGATCCGGCAGGGGGTCTCTATGGCTACACCTTC.

This clone was recorded only once. This chain joins TRBV28 and TRBJ1-2; 8 nucleotides align to TRBD1. The CDR3 covers 12 residues. Germline assignment: CDR1 MDHEN and CDR2 SYDVKM. V was clipped by 10 bases and J by 3 bases; unmatched bases: 4. CDR3 DNA sequence: TGTGCCACGGACAGGGTTTACTATGGCTACACCTTC. It codes for CATDRVYYGYTF.

In nucleotides, the CDR3 is TGTGCCAGCAGTTCGGGCCTCCGCCGGGAGTATTTT. It specifies CASSSGLRREYF. The chain combines TRBV7-9 with TRBJ2-3; D call uncertain. CDR3 size: 12 residues. Trimming took 6 bases from V and 13 from J, leaving 17 bases between them. Germline V gene sequence: CDR1 SEHNR, CDR2 FQNEAQ (reference sequence).

The table lists this clone with a count of one. The chain links TRBV15 to TRBJ1-6; no firm D call. This CDR3 is built from 14 residues. Germline V lookup: CDR1 LNHNV, CDR2 YYDKDF (reference sequence). The ends were cut back, 0 bases at V and 8 bases at J, with 8 bases in the middle. The CDR3: CATSRDLQDSPLHF. The CDR3 nucleotides are TGTGCCACCAGCAGAGATCTTCAGGATTCACCCCTCCACTTT. Filled out from reference TRBV15 and TRBJ1-6, the complete variable domain reads DAMVIQNPRYQVTQFGKPVTLSCSQTLNHNVMYWYQQKSSQAPKLLFHYYDKDFNNEADTPDNFQSRRPNTSFCFLDIRSPGLGDTAMYLCATSRDLQDSPLHFGNGTRLTVT.

CDR3 amino acids: CASSVVGSVSGNTIYF. CDR3 DNA sequence: TGTGCCAGCAGCGTAGTGGGCAGCGTCTCTGGAAACACCATATATTTT. The V and J genes are TRBV9 and TRBJ1-3; D remains ambiguous. The CDR3 totals 16 residues. V was shortened by 0 bases and J by 0 bases, with 10 bases between the two germline ends. Germline CDR1 reads SGDLS; CDR2 reads YYNGEE.

This clone has more than one count but fewer than ten. The rearrangement joins TRBV12-3 or TRBV12-4 to TRBJ1-2; D unresolved. CDR3 length: 12 residues. Trimming took 3 bases from V and 2 from J, leaving 4 bases between them. As DNA, the CDR3 is TGTGCCAGCAGTTTCGGGAACTATGGCTACACCTTC. It codes for CASSFGNYGYTF.

This clone appeared once. This chain connects TRBV24-1 to TRBJ1-2; possible D gene TRBD1, 5 bases. In germline, CDR1 is KGHDR, CDR2 SFDVKD. Trimming shortened V by 4 bases and J by 2 bases, and 10 bases separated the two germline ends. The CDR3 contains 14 residues. The CDR3 protein is CATSEPGGNYGYTF. The CDR3 DNA is TGTGCCACCAGTGAGCCCGGGGGGAACTATGGCTACACCTTC.

This sequence joins TRBV29-1 and TRBJ1-2; no clear D gene. Per germline, CDR1 SQVTM and CDR2 ANQGSEA. The CDR3 is made up of 15 amino acids. Trimming stripped 4 bases from V and 5 bases from J, with 20 bases between. CDR3 in DNA: TGCAGCGTTGTCGTCGGACTACAGAGTAGATATGGCTACACCTTC. It encodes CSVVVGLQSRYGYTF.

This clone appeared a single time. The chain is built from TRBV12-5 and TRBJ2-5; D is perhaps TRBD2 (6 bases). V was pared by 6 bases and J by 8 bases, with 19 bases between. Germline assignment: CDR1 LGHNT and CDR2 FRNRAP. This CDR3 has 14 residues. As DNA, the CDR3 is TGTGCTAGTGGCATCCCCGGGACTGGAGACACCCAGTACTTC. This sequence encodes CASGIPGTGDTQYF. Based on the CDR3 plus reference TRBV12-5 and TRBJ2-5, the full variable domain is DARVTQTPRHKVTEMGQEVTMRCQPILGHNTVFWYRQTMMQGLELLAYFRNRAPLDDSGMPKDRFSAEMPDATLATLKIQPSEPRDSAVYFCASGIPGTGDTQYFGPGTRLLVL.

This clone was seen a single time. This chain joins TRBV6-6 and TRBJ2-1, with D possibly called TRBD1 or TRBD2 (5 bases each). CDR3 length: 12 residues. Germline lookup yields CDR1 MNHNY and CDR2 SVGAGI (reference sequence). V was cut by 10 bases and J by 3 bases, with 10 bases left in between. The CDR3 reads CAIGAYYNEQFF. CDR3 coding DNA: TGTGCCATCGGGGCTTACTACAATGAGCAGTTCTTC.

V is TRBV5-4 and J is TRBJ1-2, with a possible D match to TRBD1 (6 bases). The germline V gene has CDR1 SGHNT and CDR2 YYREEE (reference sequence). V lost 0 bases, J lost 0 bases, and 15 bases lay in between. The CDR3 is 17 amino acids. In DNA form, the CDR3 reads TGTGCCAGCAGCTTGGGAACAGGGTGGGGCTCTAACTATGGCTACACCTTC. This translates into CASSLGTGWGSNYGYTF.

The chain has TRBV28 and TRBJ2-7, with D perhaps TRBD1 or TRBD2 (5 bases each). Trimming removed 3 bases from V and 3 bases from J, with 15 bases in between. The CDR3 contains 15 residues. Germline CDR1 is MDHEN and CDR2 is SYDVKM. CDR3 sequence (DNA): TGTGCCAGCAGTTTCTCCGGGACCGGGAACTACGAGCAGTACTTC. Protein: CASSFSGTGNYEQYF.

J is TRBJ2-7 and V is TRBV6-6; perhaps TRBD1 as D (6 bases). This CDR3 contains 14 residues. Germline CDR1 is MNHNY and CDR2 is SVGAGI (reference sequence). The V end was cut by 6 bases, the J end by 2 bases, with 14 bases between. DNA for the CDR3: TGTGCCAGCAGAAAAACAGGGTCCCCCTACGAGCAGTACTTC. This codes for CASRKTGSPYEQYF.

The rearrangement joins TRBV9 to TRBJ1-6; TRBD1 is a possible D gene (5 bases). Germline-derived CDR1 and CDR2 are SGDLS and YYNGEE. V shed 4 bases and J shed 11 bases, with 22 bases lying between them. The CDR3 runs 16 residues. CDR3 region: CASSLMPGTHFTPLHF. CDR3 DNA sequence: TGTGCCAGCAGCCTCATGCCCGGGACCCACTTTACACCCCTCCACTTT.

The rearrangement joins TRBV25-1 to TRBJ2-7; D gene unclear. The V and J ends lost 1 base and 3 bases respectively, with 10 bases between them. CDR3 length: 14 residues. The germline gives CDR1 MGHDK, CDR2 SYGVNS. CDR3 protein: CASSESVRYYEQYF. CDR3 nucleotides: TGTGCCAGCAGTGAATCGGTCAGATACTACGAGCAGTACTTC.

J is TRBJ1-2 and V is TRBV28; D might be TRBD1 (5 bases). Germline V gene lookup returns CDR1 MDHEN and CDR2 SYDVKM. V gave up 9 bases and J gave up 5 bases, with 19 bases separating them. CDR3 size: 14 residues. The chain's CDR3 is CASQNPTTDYGYTF. DNA of the CDR3: TGTGCCAGTCAGAACCCGACGACAGATTATGGCTACACCTTC.

This clone was observed once. CDR3 sequence: CASSDTGNTIYF. DNA of the CDR3: TGTGCCAGCAGTGATACTGGAAACACCATATATTTT. The chain uses TRBV25-1 and TRBJ1-3; D gene ambiguous. The CDR3 consists of 12 residues. Trimming took 3 bases from V and 2 from J, leaving 2 bases between them. Germline V gene lookup returns CDR1 MGHDK and CDR2 SYGVNS.

The rearrangement links TRBV7-9 to TRBJ1-3; no clear D. This CDR3 is built from 15 residues. Trimming removed 4 bases from V and 0 bases from J, with 10 bases in between. The germline V gene encodes CDR1 SEHNR and CDR2 FQNEAQ (reference sequence). The CDR3 here is CASSSIISSGNTIYF. The CDR3 DNA is TGTGCCAGCAGCTCCATCATAAGCTCTGGAAACACCATATATTTT.

This clone was detected only once. The chain joins TRBV6-6 to TRBJ2-7, with TRBD2 identical over 10 bases. CDR3 length: 15 amino acids. The J segment lost 5 bases and the V segment lost 7 bases, leaving 11 bases of the junction unmatched. Germline V gene sequence: CDR1 MNHNY, CDR2 SVGAGI (reference sequence). CDR3 protein: CASTQAGGFGNEQYF. The CDR3 nucleotides read TGTGCCAGCACCCAAGCGGGGGGGTTTGGTAACGAGCAGTACTTC.

This chain joins TRBV6-4 and TRBJ2-1, with a tentative D call TRBD1 (6 bases). Germline CDR1 MRHNA, CDR2 SNTAGT. There are 16 residues in the CDR3. V was trimmed by 5 bases and J by 2 bases, leaving 16 bases between them. CDR3 in DNA: TGTGCCAGCAGTCTTCTGAGTGGGACACCCTACAATGAGCAGTTCTTC. It encodes CASSLLSGTPYNEQFF.

The J gene is TRBJ1-1, the V gene TRBV4-2; tentative D call: TRBD1 (5 bases). This CDR3 comprises 15 residues. The V gene lost 1 base and the J gene lost 5 bases, with 14 bases spanning the gap. The V gene's germline CDR1 is LGHNA and CDR2 YNFKEQ. DNA of the CDR3: TGTGCCAGCAGCCAAGGGGGGACTCACGGAACTGAAGCTTTCTTT. Its protein product is CASSQGGTHGTEAFF.

The chain employs TRBV4-3 and TRBJ2-7; D may correspond to TRBD1 or TRBD2 (5 bases each). Germline V gene lookup returns CDR1 LGHNA and CDR2 YSLEER. With 1 base removed from V and 0 bases from J, the gap between germline ends came to 16 bases. The CDR3 contains 17 residues. The CDR3 DNA reads as TGCGCCAGCAGCCAAGGGCCCGTGGGGGATTTCTCCTACGAGCAGTACTTC. Its translation is CASSQGPVGDFSYEQYF.